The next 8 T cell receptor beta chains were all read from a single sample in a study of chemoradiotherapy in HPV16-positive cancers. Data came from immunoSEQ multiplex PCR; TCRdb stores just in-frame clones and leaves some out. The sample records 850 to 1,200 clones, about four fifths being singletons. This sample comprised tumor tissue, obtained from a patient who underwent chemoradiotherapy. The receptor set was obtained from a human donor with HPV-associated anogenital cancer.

For the CDR3, the DNA is TGTGCCAGCAGTTACAGTGCAGGGCGAACTGAAGCTTTCTTT. As protein: CASSYSAGRTEAFF. This chain links TRBV6-5 with TRBJ1-1; weak D call: TRBD1 (5 bases). Per germline, CDR1 MNHEY and CDR2 SVGAGI. The V gene lost 2 bases and the J gene lost 5 bases, with 12 bases spanning the gap. The CDR3 spans 14 residues.

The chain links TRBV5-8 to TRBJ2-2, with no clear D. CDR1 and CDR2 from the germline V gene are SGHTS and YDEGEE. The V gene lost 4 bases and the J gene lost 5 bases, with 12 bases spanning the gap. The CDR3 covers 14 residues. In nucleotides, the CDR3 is TGTGCCAGCAGCCGCAGGATGGGGACCGGGGAGCTGTTTTTT. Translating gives CASSRRMGTGELFF.

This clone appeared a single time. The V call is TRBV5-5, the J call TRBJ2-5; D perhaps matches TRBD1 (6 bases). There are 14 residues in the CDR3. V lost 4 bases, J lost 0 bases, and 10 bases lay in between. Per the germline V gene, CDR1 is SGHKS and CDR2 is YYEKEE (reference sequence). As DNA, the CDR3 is TGTGCCAGCAGCCCACAGGGAAACCAAGAGACCCAGTACTTC. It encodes CASSPQGNQETQYF.

This chain's CDR3 is CASSGTGTGGVYGYTF. Here the CDR3 DNA reads TGTGCCAGCAGCGGAACCGGGACAGGGGGCGTCTATGGCTACACCTTC. V usage is TRBV7-2 and J usage is TRBJ1-2; TRBD1 agrees at 12 bases. The CDR3 runs to 16 residues. The J segment lost 4 bases and the V segment lost 5 bases, leaving 8 bases of the junction unmatched. Germline V gives CDR1 SGHTA, CDR2 FQGNSA.

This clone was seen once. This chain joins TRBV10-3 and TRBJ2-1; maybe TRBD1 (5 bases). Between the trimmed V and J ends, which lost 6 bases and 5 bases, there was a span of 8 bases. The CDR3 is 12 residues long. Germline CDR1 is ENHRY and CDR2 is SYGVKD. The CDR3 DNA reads TGTGCCATCAGGGGGCTGGACAATGAGCAGTTCTTC. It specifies CAIRGLDNEQFF.

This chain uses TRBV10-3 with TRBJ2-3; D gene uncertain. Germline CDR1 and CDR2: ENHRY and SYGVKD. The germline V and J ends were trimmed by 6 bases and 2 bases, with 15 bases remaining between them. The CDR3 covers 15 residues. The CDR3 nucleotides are TGTGCCATCAGCCCCGGGCTCAGCAACACAGATACGCAGTATTTT. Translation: CAISPGLSNTDTQYF.

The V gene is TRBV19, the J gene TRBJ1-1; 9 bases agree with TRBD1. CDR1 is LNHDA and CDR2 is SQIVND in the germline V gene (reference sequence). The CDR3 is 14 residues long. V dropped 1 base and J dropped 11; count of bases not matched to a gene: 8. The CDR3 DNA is TGTGCCAGTAGTATAGGCCGGGACAGGGTAGGGGCTTTCTTT. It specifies CASSIGRDRVGAFF.

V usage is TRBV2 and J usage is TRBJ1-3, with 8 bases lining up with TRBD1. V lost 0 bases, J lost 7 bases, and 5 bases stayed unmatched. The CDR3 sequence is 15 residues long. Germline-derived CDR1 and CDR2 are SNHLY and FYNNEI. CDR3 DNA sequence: TGTGCCAGCAGTGAAGCGTCAGGGGGCAGGAACACCATATATTTT. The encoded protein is CASSEASGGRNTIYF.